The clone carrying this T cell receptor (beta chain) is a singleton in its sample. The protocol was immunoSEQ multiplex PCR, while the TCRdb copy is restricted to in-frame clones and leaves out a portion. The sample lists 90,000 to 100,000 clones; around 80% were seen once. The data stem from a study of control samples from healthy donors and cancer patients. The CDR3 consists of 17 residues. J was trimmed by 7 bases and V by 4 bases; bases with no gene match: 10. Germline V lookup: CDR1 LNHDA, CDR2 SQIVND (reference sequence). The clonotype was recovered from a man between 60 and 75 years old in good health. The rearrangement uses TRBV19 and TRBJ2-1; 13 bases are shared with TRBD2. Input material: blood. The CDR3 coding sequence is TGTGCCAGTAGTACTGGACTAGCGGGAGTCTCCGGAAATGAGCAGTTCTTC. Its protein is CASSTGLAGVSGNEQFF.